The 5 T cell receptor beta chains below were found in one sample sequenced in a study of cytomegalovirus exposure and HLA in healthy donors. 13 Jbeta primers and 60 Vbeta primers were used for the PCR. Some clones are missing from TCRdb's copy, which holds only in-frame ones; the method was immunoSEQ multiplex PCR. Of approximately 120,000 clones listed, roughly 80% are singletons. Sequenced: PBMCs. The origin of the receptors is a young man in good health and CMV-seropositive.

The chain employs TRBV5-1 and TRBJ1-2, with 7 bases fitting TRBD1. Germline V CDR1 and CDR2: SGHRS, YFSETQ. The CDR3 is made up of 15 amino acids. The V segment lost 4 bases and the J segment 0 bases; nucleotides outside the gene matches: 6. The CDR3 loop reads CASSTRTGSNYGYTF. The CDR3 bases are TGCGCCAGCAGCACCAGGACAGGTTCTAACTATGGCTACACCTTC.

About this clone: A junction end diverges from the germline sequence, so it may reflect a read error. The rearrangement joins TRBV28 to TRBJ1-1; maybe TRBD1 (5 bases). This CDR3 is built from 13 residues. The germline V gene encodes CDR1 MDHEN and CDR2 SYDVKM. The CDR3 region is CVSRLDRNTEAFF. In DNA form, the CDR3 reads TGTGTCAGCAGACTCGACAGGAACACTGAAGCTTTCTTT.

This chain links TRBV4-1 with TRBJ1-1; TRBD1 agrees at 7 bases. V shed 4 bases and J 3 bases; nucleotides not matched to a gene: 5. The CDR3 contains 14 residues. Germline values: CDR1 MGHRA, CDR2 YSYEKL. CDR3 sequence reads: CASSRGGADTEAFF. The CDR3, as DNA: TGCGCCAGCAGCCGAGGGGGCGCCGACACTGAAGCTTTCTTT.

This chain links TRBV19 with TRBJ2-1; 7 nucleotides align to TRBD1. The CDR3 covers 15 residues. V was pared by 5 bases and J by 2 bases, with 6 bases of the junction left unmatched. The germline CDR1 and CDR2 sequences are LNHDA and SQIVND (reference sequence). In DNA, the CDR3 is TGTGCCAGTAGTTTCGGTCAGGGGGCCTACAATGAGCAGTTCTTC. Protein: CASSFGQGAYNEQFF.

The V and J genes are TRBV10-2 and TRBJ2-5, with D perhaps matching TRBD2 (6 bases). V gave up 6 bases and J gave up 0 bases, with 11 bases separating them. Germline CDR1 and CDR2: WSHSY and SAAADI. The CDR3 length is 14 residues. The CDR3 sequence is CASSGGLDQETQYF. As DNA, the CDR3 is TGCGCCAGCAGCGGGGGTTTAGACCAAGAGACCCAGTACTTC.